One and the same sample provided the 13 T cell receptor beta chains below, sequenced in a study of synovial regulatory T cells in juvenile arthritis. Some clones are missing from TCRdb's copy, which holds only in-frame ones; the method was immunoSEQ multiplex PCR. Its clone listing holds around 9,500 clones. Sequencing input: Treg cells from blood. The subset is: remaining (HLA-DR-negative) circulating blood Treg cells. Every receptor here comes from a donor between 2 and 29 years old with juvenile idiopathic arthritis.

The chain couples TRBV6-5 to TRBJ2-4; the TCRdb call, TRBD2, lacks DNA for checking. The CDR3 is made up of 14 amino acids. No DNA was logged. Germline V gene sequence: CDR1 MNHEY, CDR2 SVGAGI. CDR3: CASSRGLAKNIQYF.

The gene calls are TRBV6-4 and TRBJ2-7; the D call of TRBD2 rests on TCRdb alone, since no DNA is present to check it. Germline V lookup: CDR1 MRHNA, CDR2 SNTAGT. The CDR3 contains 15 residues. The DNA is not on file. Here the CDR3 reads CASSDQAGTSYEQYF.

The rearrangement joins TRBV7-9 to TRBJ1-6; TCRdb indicates TRBD1, and absent DNA this call remains unverified. This CDR3 is 15 amino acids long. No DNA accompanies this entry. Germline values: CDR1 SEHNR, CDR2 FQNEAQ (reference sequence). The CDR3 spells CASTTVDSRNSPLHF.

V gene TRBV29-1 combines with J gene TRBJ2-7. Germline V CDR1 and CDR2: SQVTM, ANQGSEA. The CDR3 consists of 11 residues. The protein alone is recorded here. The CDR3 loop reads CSVQMGYEQYF.

This clone registers medium-sized by frequency. The V and J genes are TRBV9 and TRBJ1-4. This CDR3 contains 14 residues. No DNA is given. CDR1 and CDR2 (germline): SGDLS, YYNGEE. The CDR3 loop is CASSLGLHNEKLFF.

V is TRBV28 and J is TRBJ2-3; there is no DNA to check the TCRdb D call of TRBD2. The CDR3 is made up of 23 amino acids. DNA was not recorded. Germline CDR1 and CDR2: MDHEN and SYDVKM. The CDR3 loop reads CASSFIFVGTSGGRGVSTDTQYF.

This chain uses TRBV2 with TRBJ1-5. Germline CDR1 is SNHLY and CDR2 is FYNNEI. The CDR3 totals 14 residues. No DNA sequence was recorded. CDR3 in amino acids: CASSAWGSNQPQHF.

This chain joins TRBV4-2 and TRBJ2-3; the TRBD2 assignment by TCRdb is unverifiable without DNA. The CDR3 loop spans 17 amino acids. The record lacks a DNA sequence. The germline CDR1 and CDR2 sequences are LGHNA and YNFKEQ. The CDR3 protein is CASSQNRLAGSTDTQYF.

The rearrangement joins TRBV6-5 to TRBJ2-7; TCRdb calls TRBD1, which cannot be checked without DNA. This CDR3 has 14 residues. The entry carries no DNA sequence. In germline, CDR1 is MNHEY, CDR2 SVGAGI. Here the CDR3 reads CASSYGAAYHEQYF.

The chain uses TRBV27 and TRBJ2-2; absent DNA, TCRdb's TRBD2 call cannot be checked. The CDR3 runs to 16 residues. The DNA is not on file. CDR1 is MNHEY, CDR2 SMNVEV, per germline (reference sequence). The CDR3 reads CASSHRLAGVTGELFF.

V gene TRBV11-3 combines with J gene TRBJ1-1; TCRdb names TRBD1, which stays unverified in the absence of DNA. The CDR3 length is 13 residues. No DNA was logged. Germline lookup yields CDR1 SGHNT and CDR2 YENEEA. The CDR3 region is CASSPRGTGGAFF.

The V gene is TRBV30, the J gene TRBJ2-2; the TCRdb D gene call, TRBD2, has no DNA to confirm it. Germline V gives CDR1 GTSNPN, CDR2 SVGIG (reference sequence). The CDR3 has 12 amino acids. Nucleotide data are not available. CDR3 region: CAWSLNTGELFF.

The CDR3 spells CASSTAGPQHF. This chain links TRBV19 with TRBJ1-5; no DNA is available, so the TRBD1 call from TCRdb remains unchecked. Germline CDR1 reads LNHDA; CDR2 reads SQIVND (reference sequence). The CDR3 totals 11 residues. No nucleotide data were recorded.